The source of this T cell receptor beta chain is a study of Ad26.COV2.S vaccination and SARS-CoV-2 variants (dated by TCRdb to the early 2020s). Broadly, across the study: Vaccine-arm donors were drawn from COV1001, a multicentre, randomized, double-blind, placebo-controlled phase I-IIa trial of Ad26.COV2.S in healthy adults. Ad26.COV2.S was administered intramuscularly at 5 x 10^10 or 1 x 10^11 viral particles, either as a single shot or as two shots given 56 days apart. Sequencing of the TCRbeta repertoire served to evaluate the specificity and breadth of SARS-CoV-2-reactive T cell receptors following Ad26.COV2.S vaccination. The TCR-sequenced set comprised around 32 samples: around 20 Ad26.COV2.S vaccine recipients, 5 placebo recipients and 8 SARS-CoV-2 convalescent individuals. Trial participants were randomized into five groups of five: low-dose or high-dose Ad26.COV2.S given once or twice, or placebo on both occasions. Investigators did not know the trial group allocation while performing experiments and assessing outcomes.

The sample's treatment or condition label is to be understood as: roughly 19 received Ad26.COV2.S at low or high dose, single or two shots; roughly 5 received placebo; per-sample allocation not given. Repertoires of vaccine and placebo recipients were sequenced from samples taken on day 63 after the first injection. Between 29 July and 7 August 2020, Cohort 1b enrolled 25 adults aged 18-55 years at one site in Boston, USA. Ad26.COV2.S consisted of a replication-incompetent adenovirus type 26 vector by which a prefusion-stabilized SARS-CoV-2 spike protein from the original Wuhan strain was expressed. Of note for this clone: No cognate antigen has been identified for it. No base quality values were provided; no much bigger clone lies one nucleotide off.

The immunoSEQ Assay was used to sequence TCRbeta CDR3 regions. After extraction, genomic DNA underwent amplification by bias-controlled multiplex PCR, followed by high-throughput sequencing. From the authors' description of their analysis: To quantify the absolute abundance of every unique TCRbeta CDR3 region, sequences were collapsed and filtered. T cell fraction was estimated by normalizing TCRbeta template counts to usable DNA, which was measured by amplifying reference genes present in all nucleated cells. Repertoire TCRs were annotated as SARS-CoV-2-specific by exact matching of V gene, CDR3 amino acid sequence and J gene to a known reactive TCR set. The reference SARS-CoV-2 TCR set was obtained from MIRA and was filtered for enrichment in COVID-19-positive ImmuneCODE repertoires, whereby public or cross-reactive TCRs were removed. Using the MIRA antigens, annotated TCRs were further analysed by specific ORF or by position within an ORF. Depth was the summed frequency of annotated unique rearrangements, while breadth was defined as annotated unique rearrangements over total unique productive rearrangements. Two-sided Wilcoxon rank-sum tests were applied when comparing TCR breadth between groups. TCRdb holds this immuneACCESS table with in-frame rearrangements only. Some clones are missing; in checked studies, unresolved V genes explain under half, and the rest has no known cause. V, J and clone size reflect that table, while D and trimming were determined from the DNA. This sample holds 400,000 to 450,000 clones; around 90% were observed only once. The biggest ten clones account for less than 4.5% of the sample.

The germline V gene encodes CDR1 LNHDA and CDR2 SQIVND (reference sequence). Trimming takes 4 bases from V and 6 bases from J, and the germline ends sit 14 bases apart. From its cysteine to its phenylalanine, the CDR3 spans 14 amino acids. The only DNA kept is the CDR3, 42 bases in frame from the first base. Results and caveats for the whole study, not just this receptor: It was noted by the authors that total T cell responses may have been underestimated by the TCR breadth and depth analyses. Higher spike-specific TCR breadth was observed in Ad26.COV2.S recipients than in placebo recipients (P = 0.0014). The study was not powered for comparison of responses between vaccine doses or regimens. After vaccination, spike-specific CD8+ and CD4+ T cell responses were reported to show substantial breadth. Vaccine and placebo recipients had comparable non-spike TCR breadth, which fits with the vaccine containing only spike.

Sequencing was performed on peripheral blood, taken in a trial of Ad26.COV2.S vaccine versus placebo. The receptor was derived from a person aged 18-65 years who received the Ad26.COV2.S COVID-19 vaccine or a placebo. Rearrangement joined TRBV19 to TRBJ2-3; the D gene is unclear. The CDR3 amino acid sequence is: CASSKRWGFDTQYF. At the DNA level, the sequence is TGTGCCAGTAGTAAAAGGTGGGGTTTCGATACGCAGTATTTT.